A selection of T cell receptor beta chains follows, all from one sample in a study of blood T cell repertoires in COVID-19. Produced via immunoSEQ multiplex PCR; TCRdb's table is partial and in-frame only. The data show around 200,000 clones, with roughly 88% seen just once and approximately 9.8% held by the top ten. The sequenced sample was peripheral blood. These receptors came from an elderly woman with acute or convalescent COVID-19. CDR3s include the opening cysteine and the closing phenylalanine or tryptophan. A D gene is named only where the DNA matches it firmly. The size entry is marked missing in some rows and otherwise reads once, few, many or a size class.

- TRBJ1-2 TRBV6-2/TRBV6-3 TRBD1 TGTGCCAGCAGCGGTAGACAGGGGGCCTTTGGCTACACCTTC CASSGRQGAFGYTF
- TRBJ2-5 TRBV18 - TGTGCCAGCTCACGGCGGCAGGCGGGCCTCCAAGAGACCCAGTACTTC CASSRRQAGLQETQYF
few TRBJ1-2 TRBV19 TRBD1 TGTGCCAGTAGTACCACAGGGGCTGTCGGTGGCTACACCTTC CASSTTGAVGGYTF
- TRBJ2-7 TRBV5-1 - TGCGCCAGCAGCTTGGAGTGGGCAGGGGGAGGTCGGGAGCAGTACTTC CASSLEWAGGGREQYF
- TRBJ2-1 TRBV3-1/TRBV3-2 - TGTGCCAGCAGCCGACGGGGGTACAATGAGCAGTTCTTC CASSRRGYNEQFF
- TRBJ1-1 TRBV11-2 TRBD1 TGTGCCAGCAGCATTACATGGAGGGGACAGATGAACACTGAAGCTTTCTTT CASSITWRGQMNTEAFF
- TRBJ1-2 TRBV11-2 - TGTGCCAGCAGCTCGGACGGGGAATATGGCTACACCTTC CASSSDGEYGYTF
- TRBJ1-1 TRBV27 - TGTGCCAGCAGTTATGGGGGGACTGAAGCTTTCTTT CASSYGGTEAFF
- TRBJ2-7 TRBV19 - TGTGCCAGTAGTCTAGGGGGGGCTAGCGGTCTTTACGAGCAGTACTTC CASSLGGASGLYEQYF
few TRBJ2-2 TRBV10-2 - TGCGCCGGGGCCAACTACGGGGGAAGCGGTAACACCGGGGAGCTGTTTTTT CAGANYGGSGNTGELFF
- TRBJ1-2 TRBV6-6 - TGTGCCAGCACCTCAACCGGGACAAGCCAAGCCGGCTACACCTTC CASTSTGTSQAGYTF
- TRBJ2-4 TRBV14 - TGTGCCAGCAGCCAAGGCTGGCTAGGGGACATTCAGTACTTC CASSQGWLGDIQYF
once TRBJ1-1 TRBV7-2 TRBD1 TGTGCCAGCAGATACGAGGGGGCGACTAGTCAAGCTTTCTTT CASRYEGATSQAFF
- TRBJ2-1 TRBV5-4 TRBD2 TGTGCCAGCAGCTTGGGGGGACTAGCGGGATTCTACAATGAGCAGTTCTTC CASSLGGLAGFYNEQFF